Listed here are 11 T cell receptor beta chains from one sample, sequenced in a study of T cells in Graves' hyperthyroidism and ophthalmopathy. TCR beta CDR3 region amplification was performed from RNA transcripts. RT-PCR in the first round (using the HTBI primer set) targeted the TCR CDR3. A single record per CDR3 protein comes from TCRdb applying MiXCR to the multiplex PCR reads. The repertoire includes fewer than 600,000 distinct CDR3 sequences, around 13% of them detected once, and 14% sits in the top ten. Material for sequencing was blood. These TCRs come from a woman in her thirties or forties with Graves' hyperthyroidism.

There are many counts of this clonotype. The CDR3 reads CASSGDREAEAFF. The CDR3 bases are TGTGCCAGCAGTGGCGACAGGGAGGCTGAAGCTTTCTTT. The chain has TRBV6-1 and TRBJ1-1; TRBD1 matches 7 bases. The CDR3 is 13 residues long. The V gene end was trimmed by 4 bases and the J gene end by 6 bases; junction bases not matched to a gene: 5. The germline V gene has CDR1 MNHNS and CDR2 SASEGT.

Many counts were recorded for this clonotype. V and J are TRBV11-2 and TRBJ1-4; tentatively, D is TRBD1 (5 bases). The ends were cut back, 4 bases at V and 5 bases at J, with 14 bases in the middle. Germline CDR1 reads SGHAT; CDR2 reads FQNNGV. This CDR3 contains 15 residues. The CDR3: CASSSGTGGNEKLFF. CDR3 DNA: TGTGCCAGCAGCTCGGGGACCGGAGGGAATGAAAAACTGTTTTTT. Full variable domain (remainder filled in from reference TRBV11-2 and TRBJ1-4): EAGVAQSPRYKIIEKRQSVAFWCNPISGHATLYWYQQILGQGPKLLIQFQNNGVVDDSQLPKDRFSAERLKGVDSTLKIQPAKLEDSAVYLCASSSGTGGNEKLFFGSGTQLSVL.

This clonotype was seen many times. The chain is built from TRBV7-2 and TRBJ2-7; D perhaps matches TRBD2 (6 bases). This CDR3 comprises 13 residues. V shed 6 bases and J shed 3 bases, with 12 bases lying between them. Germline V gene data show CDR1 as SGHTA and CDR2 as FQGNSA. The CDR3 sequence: CASSRNSGYEQYF. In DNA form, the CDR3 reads TGTGCCAGCAGTCGGAATAGCGGCTACGAGCAGTACTTC.

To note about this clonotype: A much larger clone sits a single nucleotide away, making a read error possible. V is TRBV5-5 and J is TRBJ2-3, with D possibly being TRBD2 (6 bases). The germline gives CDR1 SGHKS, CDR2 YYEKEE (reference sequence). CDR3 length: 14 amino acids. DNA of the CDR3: TGTGCCGGCAGATCGGGACTTAGCACAGATACGCAGTATTTT. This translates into CAGRSGLSTDTQYF.

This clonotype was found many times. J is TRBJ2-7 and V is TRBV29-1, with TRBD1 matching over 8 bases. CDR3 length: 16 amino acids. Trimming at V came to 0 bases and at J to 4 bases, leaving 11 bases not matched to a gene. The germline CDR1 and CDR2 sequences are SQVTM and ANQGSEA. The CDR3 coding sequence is TGCAGCGTTGAAGATCAATTAGGGCAGGGGGCTTACGAGCAGTACTTC. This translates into CSVEDQLGQGAYEQYF.

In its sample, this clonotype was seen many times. The CDR3 reads CASSLERVVTGELFF. The CDR3 nucleotides are TGTGCCAGCAGCTTAGAAAGGGTCGTCACCGGGGAGCTGTTTTTT. The V gene is TRBV7-2, the J gene TRBJ2-2; D remains unclear. Germline lookup yields CDR1 SGHTA and CDR2 FQGNSA. CDR3 length: 15 residues. V was clipped by 1 base and J by 4 bases, with 10 bases between them.

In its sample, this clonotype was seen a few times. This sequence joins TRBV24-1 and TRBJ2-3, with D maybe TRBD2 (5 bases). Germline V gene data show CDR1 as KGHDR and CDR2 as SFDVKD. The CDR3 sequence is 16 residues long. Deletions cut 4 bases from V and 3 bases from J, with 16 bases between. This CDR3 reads CATSDPTGGPTDTQYF. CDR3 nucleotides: TGTGCCACCAGTGACCCCACTGGAGGCCCAACAGATACGCAGTATTTT.

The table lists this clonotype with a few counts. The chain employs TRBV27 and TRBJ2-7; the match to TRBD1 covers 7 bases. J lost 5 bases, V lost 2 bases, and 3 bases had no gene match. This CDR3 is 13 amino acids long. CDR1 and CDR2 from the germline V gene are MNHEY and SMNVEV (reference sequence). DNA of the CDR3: TGTGCCAGCAGTTTAAACAGGGGTAACGAGCAGTACTTC. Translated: CASSLNRGNEQYF.

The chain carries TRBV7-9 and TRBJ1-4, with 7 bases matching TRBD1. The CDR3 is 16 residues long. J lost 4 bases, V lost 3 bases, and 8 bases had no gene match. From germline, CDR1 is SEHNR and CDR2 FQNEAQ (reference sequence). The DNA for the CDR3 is TGTGCCAGCAGCTTGTCAGGGGGGGGGATTAATGAAAAACTGTTTTTT. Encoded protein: CASSLSGGGINEKLFF.

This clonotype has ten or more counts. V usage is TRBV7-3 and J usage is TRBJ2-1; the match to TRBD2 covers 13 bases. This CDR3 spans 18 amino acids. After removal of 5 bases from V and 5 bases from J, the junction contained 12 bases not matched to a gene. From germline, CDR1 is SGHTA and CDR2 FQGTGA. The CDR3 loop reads CASSTQIRLAGGHNEQFF. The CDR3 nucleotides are TGTGCCAGCAGCACCCAAATAAGACTAGCGGGAGGCCACAATGAGCAGTTCTTC.

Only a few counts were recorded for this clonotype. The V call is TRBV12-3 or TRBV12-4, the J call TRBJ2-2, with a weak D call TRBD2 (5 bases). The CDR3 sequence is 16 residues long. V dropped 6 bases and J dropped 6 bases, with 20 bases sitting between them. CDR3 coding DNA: TGTGCCAGCAGACCTTCGGTGGGAGTGGTTTCCGGGGAGCTGTTTTTT. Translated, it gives CASRPSVGVVSGELFF.